A single sample is the source of the 14 T cell receptor beta chains below, sequenced in a study of blood T cell repertoires in COVID-19. Using immunoSEQ multiplex PCR, the repertoire was profiled, and TCRdb retains in-frame clones only, with some absent. This sample carries roughly 91,000 clones, 65% to 85% of them seen once, and the ten largest clones take less than 2%. Sequenced sample: peripheral blood. The receptors derive from a man between 65 and 85 years old with active or convalescent COVID-19.

This chain uses TRBV18 with TRBJ1-2, with 9 bases that match TRBD1. V was pared by 3 bases and J by 2 bases, with 10 bases of the junction left unmatched. Germline assignment: CDR1 KGHSH and CDR2 LQKENI. This CDR3 is built from 17 residues. Here the CDR3 reads CASSPLQGTGGNYGYTF. CDR3 DNA: TGTGCCAGCTCACCCCTTCAAGGAACAGGGGGCAACTATGGCTACACCTTC.

V is TRBV6-6 and J is TRBJ2-2, with D tentatively TRBD2 (5 bases). The ends were cut back, 6 bases at V and 5 bases at J, with 10 bases in the middle. The CDR3 spans 13 residues. Germline CDR1 reads MNHNY; CDR2 reads SVGAGI (reference sequence). The DNA for the CDR3 is TGTGCCAGCAGACTTACGGGGACCGGGGAGCTGTTTTTT. Protein product: CASRLTGTGELFF.

This clone was detected many times. The chain joins TRBV28 to TRBJ2-2; 9 bases align to TRBD1. Germline V gives CDR1 MDHEN, CDR2 SYDVKM. V lost 4 bases to trimming and J lost 5 bases; unmatched junction nucleotides: 5. The length of the CDR3 is 15 residues. This CDR3 is CASSYTGGVTGELFF. For the CDR3, the DNA is TGTGCCAGCAGTTATACAGGGGGCGTAACCGGGGAGCTGTTTTTT.

The chain links TRBV7-2 to TRBJ2-1; the D gene is possibly TRBD1 (6 bases). CDR3 length: 15 residues. V dropped 2 bases and J dropped 3 bases, with 11 bases sitting between them. Per the germline V gene, CDR1 is SGHTA and CDR2 is FQGNSA. Here the CDR3 reads CASSLRQGYYNEQFF. Here the CDR3 DNA reads TGTGCCAGCAGCTTACGGCAGGGGTACTACAATGAGCAGTTCTTC.

The chain is built from TRBV27 and TRBJ2-7; 8 positions agree with TRBD1. The CDR3 runs 14 residues. The V and J ends lost 8 bases and 3 bases, in that order; junction bases with no gene match: 9. Per the germline V gene, CDR1 is MNHEY and CDR2 is SMNVEV (reference sequence). CDR3 sequence (DNA): TGTGCCAGCCGACGAACAGGGGGACTCTACGAGCAGTACTTC. The encoded protein is CASRRTGGLYEQYF.

This rearrangement joins TRBV4-2 to TRBJ1-2, with 10 bases fitting TRBD1. Germline-derived CDR1 and CDR2 are LGHNA and YNFKEQ. Trimming removed 4 bases from V and 2 bases from J; junction bases left unmatched: 10. CDR3 length: 17 amino acids. CDR3 sequence reads: CASSPRQGAELNYGYTF. CDR3 nucleotides: TGTGCCAGCAGCCCGAGACAGGGGGCAGAGTTAAACTATGGCTACACCTTC.

V and J are TRBV28 and TRBJ1-2, with D maybe TRBD1 (6 bases). The germline CDR1 and CDR2 sequences are MDHEN and SYDVKM. Trimming left V 4 bases short and J 3 bases short, with 18 bases between. This CDR3 is 16 amino acids long. CDR3 nucleotide sequence: TGTGCCAGCAGTTCCACCGACACAGGGAAGGACTATGGCTACACCTTC. As protein: CASSSTDTGKDYGYTF.

In DNA, the CDR3 is TGCGCCAGCAGCTTATTGGTACAGGGTGGGACAGATACGCAGTATTTT. Protein sequence: CASSLLVQGGTDTQYF. This chain joins TRBV5-1 and TRBJ2-3, with a possible D match to TRBD1 (6 bases). V dropped 2 bases and J dropped 3 bases, with 16 bases sitting between them. The CDR3 has 16 residues. Germline V gene lookup returns CDR1 SGHRS and CDR2 YFSETQ. Based on the CDR3 plus reference TRBV5-1 and TRBJ2-3, the full variable domain is KAGVTQTPRYLIKTRGQQVTLSCSPISGHRSVSWYQQTPGQGLQFLFEYFSETQRNKGNFPGRFSGRQFSNSRSEMNVSTLELGDSALYLCASSLLVQGGTDTQYFGPGTRLTVL.

This sequence joins TRBV7-6 and TRBJ1-1; D is unresolved. The ends were cut back, 2 bases at V and 1 base at J, with 14 bases in the middle. Per germline, CDR1 SGHVS and CDR2 FNYEAQ. The CDR3 has 16 residues. In DNA, the CDR3 is TGTGCCAGCAGCTTAAGTCCGCGCGCGGCGAACACTGAAGCTTTCTTT. This gives the protein CASSLSPRAANTEAFF.

The chain joins TRBV7-2 to TRBJ1-2; no reliable D call. The CDR3 extends over 12 amino acids. V lost 3 bases to trimming and J lost 6 bases, with 8 bases between them. CDR1 is SGHTA and CDR2 is FQGNSA in the germline V gene. The CDR3 nucleotides are TGTGCCAGCAGCTTTCTACAGAATGGCTACACCTTC. It specifies CASSFLQNGYTF.

The gene calls are TRBV28 and TRBJ1-2; 8 nucleotides align to TRBD1. V trimming: 6 bases; J trimming: 6 bases; junction bases outside the gene matches: 6. The V gene's germline CDR1 is MDHEN and CDR2 SYDVKM. The CDR3 runs 13 residues. The CDR3 sequence: CASSPDRAHGYTF. The DNA for the CDR3 is TGTGCCAGCAGCCCGGACAGGGCCCATGGCTACACCTTC.

V and J are TRBV28 and TRBJ2-1; TRBD2 matches at 11 bases. Unmatched junction bases numbered 5, after V lost 4 bases and J lost 3 bases. The CDR3 is 16 residues long. Germline lookup yields CDR1 MDHEN and CDR2 SYDVKM. The CDR3 DNA reads TGTGCCAGCAGTTCGCGACTAGCGGGGAACTACAATGAGCAGTTCTTC. Translated: CASSSRLAGNYNEQFF.

The chain uses TRBV2 and TRBJ1-5; D is possibly TRBD1 (5 bases). Looked up from germline, CDR1 is SNHLY and CDR2 is FYNNEI. The CDR3 runs to 12 residues. Trimming took 8 bases from V and 6 from J, leaving 11 bases between them. The CDR3 here is CASGGDSQPQHF. For the CDR3, the DNA is TGTGCCAGCGGAGGGGATAGTCAGCCCCAGCATTTT.

The rearrangement joins TRBV27 to TRBJ2-3, with 9 bases identical to TRBD1. CDR3 length: 17 amino acids. The V gene end was trimmed by 0 bases and the J gene end by 5 bases; junction bases not matched to a gene: 9. Germline CDR1 MNHEY, CDR2 SMNVEV (reference sequence). CDR3 loop: CASSLSTDRGKRDTQYF. The CDR3 bases are TGTGCCAGCAGTTTATCCACGGACAGGGGAAAGCGAGATACGCAGTATTTT.